This TCR beta chain was observed in a study of graft-versus-host responses after intestinal transplantation. Here immunoSEQ multiplex PCR was the method, and the copy in TCRdb shows in-frame clones only, minus some. The data hold some 76,000 clones, with around 90% observed a single time. Notes on this clone: The antigen is undetermined.

J gave up 5 bases and V 3 bases, and 5 bases lay outside the gene matches. The CDR3 covers 14 residues. Germline V gene sequence: CDR1 SGHAT, CDR2 FQNNGV. This receptor was taken from a human donor who was the organ donor for an intestinal transplant. The sequenced sample was unstimulated CD8+ T cells sorted from spleen or lymph node cells, obtained before transplant. The chain links TRBV11-2 to TRBJ2-7, with 9 bases that match TRBD1. CDR3 DNA sequence: TGTGCCAGCAGCTTGGGAGGACAGGGGAACGAGCAGTACTTC. It translates to CASSLGGQGNEQYF.